This T cell receptor beta chain was recorded in a study of T cell repertoires in cytomegalovirus infection (dated by TCRdb to between 2019 and 2020). Study-level background: Peptide stimulations targeted recently identified HLA-C-restricted CMV epitopes, whose presentation resists viral immunomodulation, together with well-studied HLA-B-restricted epitopes. The HLA type of each donor mattered for the analysis, because public TCR beta signatures pointed to carriage of CMV infection along with the matching HLA type. What the work shows at the level of the full study, not this receptor alone: The ex vivo response was dominated by HLA-C-restricted CMV-specific TCR beta clonotypes, which also provided the single most frequent clonotype in two of eight donors. Cumulative frequency of public TCR beta family members discriminated carriers of CMV infection plus the relevant HLA type in this cohort and an independent 352-donor cohort.

V loses 8 bases at its end and J loses 0 bases; junction bases beyond the gene matches: 8. The CDR3 runs 17 amino acids, cysteine and phenylalanine included. The entry retains the CDR3 DNA only, 51 bases that are in frame from base 1. The sequencer was an Illumina HiSeq 1500. TCRdb passed the public sequencing reads through fastp at Q25 and MiXCR, retaining productive beta sequences. A single entry per CDR3 protein holds the most common genes and DNA from its merged rows. In all, the sample holds just over 450,000 distinct CDR3 sequences, and about 42% of those were seen once. Jointly, the top ten make up about two fifths of the sample. This clonotype was observed a single time. The antigen it binds to is not known. Per-base qualities were not stored, and no clone one base away is much larger. Just one read gives weak support. The label giving this sample's treatment or condition can be read as: in vitro stimulation with specific CMV peptide epitopes to enrich CMV-specific T cells.

The source material was cultured PBMCs, sampled from culture after CMV antigen stimulation. This chain is built from TRBV12-3 or TRBV12-4 and TRBJ2-2, with 11 junctional bases fitting TRBD2. This TCR was sampled from a human donor in good health (CMV status not recorded). Some clones in this sample may be carry-over from other donors' samples. The nucleotide sequence reads TGTGCCAGCGGCCCGGGACTAGCGGTATCGAACACCGGGGAGCTGTTTTTT. This yields the protein CASGPGLAVSNTGELFF.